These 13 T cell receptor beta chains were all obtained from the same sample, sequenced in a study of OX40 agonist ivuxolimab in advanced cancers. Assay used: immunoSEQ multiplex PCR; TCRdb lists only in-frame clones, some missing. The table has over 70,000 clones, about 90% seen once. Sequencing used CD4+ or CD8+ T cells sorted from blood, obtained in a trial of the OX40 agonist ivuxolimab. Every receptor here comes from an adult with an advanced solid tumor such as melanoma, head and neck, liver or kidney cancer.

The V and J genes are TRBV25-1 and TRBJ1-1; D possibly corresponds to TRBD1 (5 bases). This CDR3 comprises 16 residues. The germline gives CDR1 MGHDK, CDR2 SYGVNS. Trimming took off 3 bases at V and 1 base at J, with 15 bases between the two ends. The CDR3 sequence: CASSDPQQATNTEAFF. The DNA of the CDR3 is TGTGCCAGCAGTGACCCCCAACAGGCCACGAACACTGAAGCTTTCTTT.

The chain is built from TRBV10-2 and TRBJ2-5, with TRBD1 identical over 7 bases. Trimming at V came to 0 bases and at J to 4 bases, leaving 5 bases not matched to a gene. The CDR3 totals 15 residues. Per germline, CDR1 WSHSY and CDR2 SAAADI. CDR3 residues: CASSESDRWRETQYF. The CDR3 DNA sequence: TGCGCCAGCAGTGAGTCGGACAGGTGGAGAGAGACCCAGTACTTC.

CDR3 in amino acids: CASSLQPNTEAFF. DNA of the CDR3: TGTGCCAGCAGTCTTCAACCGAACACTGAAGCTTTCTTT. The chain recombines TRBV6-4 with TRBJ1-1; D unclear. Germline loops: CDR1 MRHNA, CDR2 SNTAGT. CDR3 length: 13 residues. Deletions cut 5 bases from V and 1 base from J, with 8 bases between.

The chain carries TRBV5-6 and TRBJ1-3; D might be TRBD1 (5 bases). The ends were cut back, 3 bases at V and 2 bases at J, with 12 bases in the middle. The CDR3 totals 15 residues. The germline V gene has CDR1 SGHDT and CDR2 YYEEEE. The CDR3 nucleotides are TGTGCCAGCAGCTGGGGGAGAGGGACTGGAAACACCATATATTTT. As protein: CASSWGRGTGNTIYF.

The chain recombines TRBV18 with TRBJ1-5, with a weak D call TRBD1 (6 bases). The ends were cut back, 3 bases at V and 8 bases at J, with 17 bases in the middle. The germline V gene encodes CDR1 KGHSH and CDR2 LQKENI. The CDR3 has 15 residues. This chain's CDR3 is CASSPSTRGKEPQHF. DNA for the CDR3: TGTGCCAGCTCACCTTCGACAAGGGGGAAAGAGCCCCAGCATTTT.

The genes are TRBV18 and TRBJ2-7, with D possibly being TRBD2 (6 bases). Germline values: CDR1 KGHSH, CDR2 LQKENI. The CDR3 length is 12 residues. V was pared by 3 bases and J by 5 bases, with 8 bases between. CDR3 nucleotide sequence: TGTGCCAGCTCACCGCGGGGCCACGAGCAGTACTTC. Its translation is CASSPRGHEQYF.

The CDR3 DNA follows: TGTGCCAGCAGCTTAGGGGGGGCCTCTGCTATGAACACTGAAGCTTTCTTT. It specifies CASSLGGASAMNTEAFF. The J gene is TRBJ1-1, the V gene TRBV7-8, with a tentative D call TRBD1 (6 bases). Germline CDR1 is SGHVS and CDR2 is FQNEAQ. This CDR3 spans 17 amino acids. The V gene lost 1 base and the J gene lost 0 bases, with 15 bases spanning the gap. Using reference TRBV7-8 and TRBJ1-1 for the parts outside the CDR3, the full variable domain is GAGVSQSPRYKVAKRGQDVALRCDPISGHVSLFWYQQALGQGPEFLTYFQNEAQLDKSGLPSDRFFAERPEGSVSTLKIQRTQQEDSAVYLCASSLGGASAMNTEAFFGQGTRLTVV.

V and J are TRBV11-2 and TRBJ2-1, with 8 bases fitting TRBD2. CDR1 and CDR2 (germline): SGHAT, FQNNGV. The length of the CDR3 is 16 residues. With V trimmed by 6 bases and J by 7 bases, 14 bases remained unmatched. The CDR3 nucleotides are TGTGCCAGCAGTAAAGCCGGGACTAGTATCTCGAATGAGCAGTTCTTC. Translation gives CASSKAGTSISNEQFF.

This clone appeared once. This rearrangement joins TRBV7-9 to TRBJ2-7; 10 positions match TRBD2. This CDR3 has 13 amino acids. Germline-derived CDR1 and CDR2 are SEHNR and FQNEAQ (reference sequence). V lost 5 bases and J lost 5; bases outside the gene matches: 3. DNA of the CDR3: TGTGCCAGCAGCCCCGGACTAGCGGACGAGCAGTACTTC. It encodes CASSPGLADEQYF.

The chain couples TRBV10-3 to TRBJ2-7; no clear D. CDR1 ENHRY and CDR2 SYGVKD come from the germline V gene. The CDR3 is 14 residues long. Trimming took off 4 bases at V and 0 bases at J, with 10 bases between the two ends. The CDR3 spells CAISVSASSYEQYF. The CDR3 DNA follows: TGTGCCATCAGTGTCTCCGCGAGCTCCTACGAGCAGTACTTC.

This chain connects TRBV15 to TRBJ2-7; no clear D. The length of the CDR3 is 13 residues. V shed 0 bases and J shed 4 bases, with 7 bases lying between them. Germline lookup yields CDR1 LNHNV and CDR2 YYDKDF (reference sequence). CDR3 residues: CATSRDGVYEQYF. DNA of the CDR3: TGTGCCACCAGCAGAGATGGTGTTTACGAGCAGTACTTC.

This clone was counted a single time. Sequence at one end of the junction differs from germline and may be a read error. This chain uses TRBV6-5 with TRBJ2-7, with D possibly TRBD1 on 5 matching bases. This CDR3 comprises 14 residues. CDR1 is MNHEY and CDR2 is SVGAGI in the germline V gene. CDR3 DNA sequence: TGTGCCATCAGTGAAAGGGGTGCGGTCGACGAGCAGTACTTC. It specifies CAISERGAVDEQYF.

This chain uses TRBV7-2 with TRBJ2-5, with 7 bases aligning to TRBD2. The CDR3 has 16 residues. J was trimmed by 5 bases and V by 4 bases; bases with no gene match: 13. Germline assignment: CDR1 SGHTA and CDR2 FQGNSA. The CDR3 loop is CASSSPGLLAPETQYF. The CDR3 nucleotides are TGTGCCAGCAGCTCCCCGGGACTACTGGCCCCGGAGACCCAGTACTTC. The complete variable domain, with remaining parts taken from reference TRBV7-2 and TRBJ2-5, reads GAGVSQSPSNKVTEKGKDVELRCDPISGHTALYWYRQSLGQGLEFLIYFQGNSAPDKSGLPSDRFSAERTGGSVSTLTIQRTQQEDSAVYLCASSSPGLLAPETQYFGPGTRLLVL.